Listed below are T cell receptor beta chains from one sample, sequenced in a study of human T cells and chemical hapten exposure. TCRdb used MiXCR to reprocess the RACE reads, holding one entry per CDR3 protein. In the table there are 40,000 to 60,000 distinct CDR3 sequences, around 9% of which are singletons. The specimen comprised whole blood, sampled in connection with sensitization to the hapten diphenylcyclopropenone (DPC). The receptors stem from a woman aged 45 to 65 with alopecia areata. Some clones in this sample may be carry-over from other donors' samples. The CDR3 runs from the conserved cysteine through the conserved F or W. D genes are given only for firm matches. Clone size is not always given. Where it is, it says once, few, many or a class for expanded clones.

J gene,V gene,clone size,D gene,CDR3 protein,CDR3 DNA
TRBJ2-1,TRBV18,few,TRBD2,CASSPSLAGGPHEQFF,TGTGCCAGCTCACCATCACTAGCGGGAGGGCCCCATGAGCAGTTCTTC
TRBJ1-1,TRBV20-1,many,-,CSARVAGVWDTEAFF,TGCAGTGCTAGAGTGGCAGGGGTTTGGGACACTGAAGCTTTCTTT
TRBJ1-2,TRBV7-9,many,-,CASSPGTTYGYTF,TGTGCCAGCAGCCCTGGGACGACCTATGGCTACACCTTC
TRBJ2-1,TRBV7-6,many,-,CASRQNLADLRNEQFF,TGTGCCAGCAGACAAAATCTAGCTGACCTTAGAAATGAGCAGTTCTTC
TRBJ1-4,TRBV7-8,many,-,CASSFFSRPRGNVGEKLFF,TGTGCCAGCAGCTTCTTTTCGCGTCCTAGGGGAAACGTAGGGGAAAAACTGTTTTTT
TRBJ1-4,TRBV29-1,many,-,CSAFSRANEKLFF,TGCAGCGCGTTCTCACGAGCTAATGAAAAACTGTTTTTT
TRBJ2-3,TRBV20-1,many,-,CSARAPGLTFTDTQYF,TGCAGTGCTAGAGCTCCGGGACTGACCTTTACAGATACGCAGTATTTT
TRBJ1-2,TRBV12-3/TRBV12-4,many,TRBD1,CASSTTGGRVGYTF,TGTGCCAGCAGTACGACAGGGGGTAGGGTTGGCTACACCTTC
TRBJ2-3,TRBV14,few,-,CASSQVEGDTQYF,TGTGCCAGCAGCCAAGTTGAGGGAGATACGCAGTATTTT
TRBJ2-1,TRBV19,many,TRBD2,CASSQGRELEQFF,TGTGCCAGCAGCCAAGGGCGGGAGCTTGAGCAGTTCTTC
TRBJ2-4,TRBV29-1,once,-,CSVGSPSNIQYF,TGCAGCGTTGGGAGCCCTAGTAACATTCAGTACTTC
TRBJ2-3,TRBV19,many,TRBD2,CASSMLSGRGTDTQYF,TGTGCCAGTAGTATGCTTAGCGGGAGGGGCACAGATACGCAGTATTTT
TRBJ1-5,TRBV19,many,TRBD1,CASSQGAPGNQPQHF,TGTGCCAGTAGCCAGGGGGCGCCGGGCAATCAGCCCCAGCATTTT
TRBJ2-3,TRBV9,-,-,CASTRDPRGADTQYF,TGTGCCAGCACCCGAGACCCAAGAGGGGCAGATACGCAGTATTTT
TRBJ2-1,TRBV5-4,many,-,CASSQNTGRHEQFF,TGTGCCAGCAGCCAAAATACAGGAAGGCATGAGCAGTTCTTC
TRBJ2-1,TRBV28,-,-,CASNSPGAHNEQFF,TGTGCCAGCAATTCTCCGGGAGCTCACAATGAGCAGTTCTTC
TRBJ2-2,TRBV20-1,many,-,CSGGLGTAGSGELFF,TGCAGTGGAGGTCTCGGGACTGCTGGTTCCGGGGAGCTGTTTTTT
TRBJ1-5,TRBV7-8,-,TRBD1,CASSLEAGGFNQPQHF,TGTGCCAGCAGCTTAGAGGCAGGGGGCTTCAATCAGCCCCAGCATTTT
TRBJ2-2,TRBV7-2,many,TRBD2,CASSLLSSGGTGELFF,TGTGCCAGCAGCTTACTTTCTAGCGGCGGCACCGGGGAGCTGTTTTTT
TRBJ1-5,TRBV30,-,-,CAWNAGGSSNQPQHF,TGTGCCTGGAACGCCGGAGGGTCGAGCAATCAGCCCCAGCATTTT
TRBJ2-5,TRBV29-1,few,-,CSVAYLLQETQYF,TGCAGCGTTGCTTATTTACTTCAAGAGACCCAGTACTTC
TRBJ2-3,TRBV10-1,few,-,CASSESGGITQYF,TGTGCCAGCAGTGAGTCCGGAGGGATTACGCAGTATTTT
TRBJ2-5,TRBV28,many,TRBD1,CASSTGDRKTQYF,TGTGCCAGCAGTACCGGGGACAGGAAGACCCAGTACTTC
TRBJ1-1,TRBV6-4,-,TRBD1,CTSRAGQANTEAFF,TGTACCAGCAGAGCCGGACAGGCCAACACTGAAGCTTTCTTT
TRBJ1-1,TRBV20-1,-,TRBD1,CSATYRGTEAFF,TGCAGTGCTACATACAGGGGCACTGAAGCTTTCTTT
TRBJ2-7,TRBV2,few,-,CASSVQGYEQYF,TGTGCCAGCAGCGTCCAGGGGTACGAGCAGTACTTC
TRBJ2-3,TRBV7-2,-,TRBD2,CASSPQSGRAGDTQYF,TGTGCCAGCAGCCCCCAAAGCGGGAGGGCAGGCGATACGCAGTATTTT
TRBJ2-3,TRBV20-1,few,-,CSARDVADQSTQYF,TGCAGTGCTAGAGACGTAGCGGACCAGAGTACGCAGTATTTT
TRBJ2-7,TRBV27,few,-,CASSLYRTYEQYF,TGTGCCAGCAGTTTATATCGAACCTACGAGCAGTACTTC
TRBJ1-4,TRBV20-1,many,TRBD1,CSASTGTVVEKLFF,TGCAGTGCTTCGACCGGGACAGTAGTCGAAAAACTGTTTTTT
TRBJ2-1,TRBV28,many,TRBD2,CASRLLAGGHNEQFF,TGTGCCAGCAGGCTACTAGCGGGAGGCCACAATGAGCAGTTCTTC
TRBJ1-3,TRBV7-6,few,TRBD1,CASSLAWDSSGNTIYF,TGTGCCAGCAGCTTAGCATGGGACAGCTCTGGAAACACCATATATTTT
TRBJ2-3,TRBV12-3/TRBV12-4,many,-,CASSSGAQAAGTQYF,TGTGCCAGCAGTTCGGGTGCACAGGCGGCAGGTACGCAGTATTTT
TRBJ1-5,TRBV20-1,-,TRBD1,CSAGVRGQSRMQPQHF,TGCAGTGCTGGGGTTAGGGGACAGTCAAGAATGCAGCCCCAGCATTTT
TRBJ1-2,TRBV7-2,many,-,CASSSSAAATNYGYTF,TGTGCCAGCAGCTCATCCGCCGCAGCGACTAACTATGGCTACACCTTC